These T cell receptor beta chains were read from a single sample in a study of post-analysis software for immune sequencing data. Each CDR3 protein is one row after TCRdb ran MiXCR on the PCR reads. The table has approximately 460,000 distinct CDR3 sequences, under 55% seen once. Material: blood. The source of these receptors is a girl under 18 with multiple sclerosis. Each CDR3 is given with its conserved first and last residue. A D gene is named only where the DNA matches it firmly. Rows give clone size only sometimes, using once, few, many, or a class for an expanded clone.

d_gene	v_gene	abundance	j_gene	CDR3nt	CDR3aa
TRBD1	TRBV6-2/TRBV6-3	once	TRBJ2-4	TGTGCCAGCAGTTACTTCAACACCCGACAGGGAAACATTCAGTACTTC	CASSYFNTRQGNIQYF
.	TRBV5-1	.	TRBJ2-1	TGCGCCAGCAGCCAAAGGAGCTCCTACAATGAGCAGTTCTTC	CASSQRSSYNEQFF
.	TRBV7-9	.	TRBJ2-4	TGTGCCAGCAGCTTAGACGCCCGCGTGAAGGACATTCAGTACTTC	CASSLDARVKDIQYF
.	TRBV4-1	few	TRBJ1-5	TGCGCCAGCAGCCAACTGGGGATACTCCTATCTAAAGTTGATTATCAGCCCCAGCATTTT	CASSQLGILLSKVDYQPQHF
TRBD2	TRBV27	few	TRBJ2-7	TGTGCCAGCAGTTTGTCTAGCGGGAGGGGGTCCTACGAGCAGTACTTC	CASSLSSGRGSYEQYF
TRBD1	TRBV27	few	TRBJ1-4	TGTGCCAGCAGTCTAGGACAGGGATCAAATGAAAAACTGTTTTTT	CASSLGQGSNEKLFF
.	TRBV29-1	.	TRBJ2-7	TGCAGCGTTGTGTCACGGACTTCCTACGAGCAGTACTTC	CSVVSRTSYEQYF
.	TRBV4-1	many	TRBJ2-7	TGCGCCAGCAGCCAAGTGGCAGAGCGGGAGCAGTACTTC	CASSQVAEREQYF
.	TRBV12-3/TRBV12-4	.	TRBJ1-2	TGTGCCAGCAGCCGCCTCGTGATCGGGACAAGCCTTTCTGGCTACACCTTC	CASSRLVIGTSLSGYTF
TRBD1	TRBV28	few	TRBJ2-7	TGTGCCAGCAGTTTACCCGGGACAGACAGCTACGAGCAGTACTTC	CASSLPGTDSYEQYF
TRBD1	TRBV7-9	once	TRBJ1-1	TGTGCCAGCAGCTCGGACAGGGAGGGGATCGGGGGCACTGAAGCTTTCTTT	CASSSDREGIGGTEAFF
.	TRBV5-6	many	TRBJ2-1	TGTGCCAGCAGCGCCGACCGGGGTTGGGGGACCTCCTACAATGAGCAGTTCTTC	CASSADRGWGTSYNEQFF
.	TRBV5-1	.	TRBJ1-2	TGCGCCAGCAGCCCCGGACGTACGACACCCTATGGCTACACCTTC	CASSPGRTTPYGYTF
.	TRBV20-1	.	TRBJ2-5	TGCAGTGGCCCGACAGTAGAGACCCAGTACTTC	CSGPTVETQYF
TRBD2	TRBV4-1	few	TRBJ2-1	TGCGCCAGCAGCCAAGCATTAGCGGGTATATCCTACAATGAGCAGTTCTTC	CASSQALAGISYNEQFF
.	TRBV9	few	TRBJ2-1	TGTGCCAGCAGCGCCAACCCGGAGCGTGAGCAGTTCTTC	CASSANPEREQFF
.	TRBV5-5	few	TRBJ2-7	TGTGCCAGCAGCGTCCGGGACCTCCGGAACTACGAGCAGTACTTC	CASSVRDLRNYEQYF
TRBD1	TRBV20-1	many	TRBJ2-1	TGCAGTGCTCGTTGGGACAGTTACAATGAGCAGTTCTTC	CSARWDSYNEQFF
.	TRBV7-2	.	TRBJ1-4	TGTGCCAGCAGCTTAGCGCCCCGGGGAAATAATGAAAAACTGTTTTTT	CASSLAPRGNNEKLFF
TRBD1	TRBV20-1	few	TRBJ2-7	TGCAGTGCTAGAGCGGGACAGGGGGGGCACGAGCAGTACTTC	CSARAGQGGHEQYF
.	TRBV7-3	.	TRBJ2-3	TGTGCCAGCAGCTTAACGGCGGGCACAGATACGCAGTATTTT	CASSLTAGTDTQYF
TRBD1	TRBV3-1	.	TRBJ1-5	TGTGCCAGCAGCCAAGATAAGGGGGCAACTCAGCCCCAGCATTTT	CASSQDKGATQPQHF
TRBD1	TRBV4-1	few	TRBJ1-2	TGCGCCAGCAGCCAAAGGGAACAGGGGCCCTATGGCTACACCTTC	CASSQREQGPYGYTF
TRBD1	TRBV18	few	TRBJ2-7	TGTGCCAGCTCACCCAACCCCGGGACAGGGACCTACGAGCAGTACTTC	CASSPNPGTGTYEQYF
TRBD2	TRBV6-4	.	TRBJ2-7	TGTGCCAGCAGTAAGGCGGCTAGCGGTCCGCCCTACGAGCAGTACTTC	CASSKAASGPPYEQYF
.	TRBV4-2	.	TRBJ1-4	TGTGCCAGCAGCCAAGAATGGGCGGGGGCGACTAATGAAAAACTGTTTTTT	CASSQEWAGATNEKLFF
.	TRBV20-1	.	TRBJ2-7	TGCAGTGCTAGAGGACTCCTGAGAGGCTACGAGCAGTACTTC	CSARGLLRGYEQYF